These T cell receptor beta chains were read from a single sample in a study of blood T cell repertoires in COVID-19. Here immunoSEQ multiplex PCR was the method, and the copy in TCRdb shows in-frame clones only, minus some. The repertoire has some 150,000 clones, about 90% of them found once; the top ten carry less than 45%. Input material: peripheral blood. The receptors originated from a man aged 50-59 years who had recovered from COVID-19. CDR3s include the opening cysteine and the closing phenylalanine or tryptophan. A D gene is named only where the DNA matches it firmly. Only part of the rows carry a size: once, few, many, or a class if the clone is expanded.

D gene,J gene,clone size,V gene,CDR3 DNA,CDR3 protein
TRBD1,TRBJ1-4,.,TRBV5-5,TGTGCCAGCAGCCACAGGGGTGAAAAACTGTTTTTT,CASSHRGEKLFF
.,TRBJ1-1,.,TRBV5-1,TGCGCCAGCAGCTTGGACAGGGCGTCGATGAACACTGAAGCTTTCTTT,CASSLDRASMNTEAFF
.,TRBJ2-1,.,TRBV18,TGTGCCAGCTCACCAAATTCGCTCAGGGCGATATACAATGAGCAGTTCTTC,CASSPNSLRAIYNEQFF
.,TRBJ1-4,.,TRBV27,TGTGCCAGCAGGTCGCAGGGAATTAATGAAAAACTGTTTTTT,CASRSQGINEKLFF
TRBD2,TRBJ2-7,.,TRBV9,TGTGCCAGCAGCGTAGGGGGACTAGCGGGGAACGAGCAGTACTTC,CASSVGGLAGNEQYF
.,TRBJ1-1,.,TRBV6-2/TRBV6-3,TGTGCCAGCAGTTATCGGGGGGAAGCTTTCTTT,CASSYRGEAFF
.,TRBJ2-1,.,TRBV11-3,TGTGCCAGCAGCCCTAGATCGGGGTTTGAGCAGTTCTTC,CASSPRSGFEQFF
.,TRBJ2-5,.,TRBV9,TGTGCCAGCAGCGTAGGCACTTCGTACCAAGAGACCCAGTACTTC,CASSVGTSYQETQYF
.,TRBJ1-2,.,TRBV19,TGTGCCAGTAGTATATCGGGGGGAAGGTACTATGGCTACACCTTC,CASSISGGRYYGYTF
TRBD1,TRBJ2-2,once,TRBV7-2,TGTGCCAGCAGCCTCCCGACAGGGGTCACCGGGGAGCTGTTTTTT,CASSLPTGVTGELFF
TRBD1,TRBJ2-2,.,TRBV9,TGTGCCAGCAGCGCGGGACAGGGGGCCGGGGAGCTGTTTTTT,CASSAGQGAGELFF
TRBD2,TRBJ2-5,.,TRBV19,TGTGCCAGTAGTCGAGGGACTAGCGGGGAAGAGACCCAGTACTTC,CASSRGTSGEETQYF
TRBD1,TRBJ1-2,.,TRBV19,TGTGCCAGTAGTAAAGAGACAGGGATTTTGCGCTACACCTTC,CASSKETGILRYTF
TRBD2,TRBJ2-1,.,TRBV29-1,TGCAGCGTTGCTACGGGGGGCAATGAGCAGTTCTTC,CSVATGGNEQFF
.,TRBJ1-1,.,TRBV6-1,TGTGCCAGCAGTGAAACCCACGACATGAACACTGAAGCTTTCTTT,CASSETHDMNTEAFF
TRBD1,TRBJ1-6,.,TRBV3-1/TRBV3-2,TGTGCCAGCAGCGGGCGGACAGGGGATATTTCACCCCTCCACTTT,CASSGRTGDISPLHF
TRBD1,TRBJ2-1,.,TRBV5-6,TGTGCCAGCAGCGGCGGACAGGGGAGCTCCTACAATGAGCAGTTCTTC,CASSGGQGSSYNEQFF
TRBD1,TRBJ1-2,.,TRBV11-3,TGTGCCAGCAGACTAAGGACAGGGGAGCCTTTGGACGGCTACACCTTC,CASRLRTGEPLDGYTF
.,TRBJ2-2,.,TRBV3-1/TRBV3-2,TGTGCCAGCAGCCAAGAAATGCGGGGCGCGGAGCTGTTTTTT,CASSQEMRGAELFF
TRBD1,TRBJ2-7,.,TRBV3-1/TRBV3-2,TGTGCCAGCAGCCAAGATTCAGGGGGAGCCTACGAGCAGTACTTC,CASSQDSGGAYEQYF
TRBD1,TRBJ1-2,.,TRBV6-5,TGTGCCAGCAGTTTCCGGGACAGGGGGATTTATGGCTACACCTTC,CASSFRDRGIYGYTF
.,TRBJ1-5,.,TRBV6-5,TGTGCCAGCAGTTACTCGTTCGGGAGCAATCAGCCCCAGCATTTT,CASSYSFGSNQPQHF
.,TRBJ2-6,.,TRBV6-1,TGTGCCAGCAGTGAACCGAGCTCTGGGGCCAACGTCCTGACTTTC,CASSEPSSGANVLTF
.,TRBJ1-1,once,TRBV5-4,TGTGCCAGCAGCTTGCTGGCCCAGAACACTGAAGCTTTCTTT,CASSLLAQNTEAFF
.,TRBJ1-5,once,TRBV15,TGTGCCACCAGCACCCAAGTAGCTCAGCCCCAGCATTTT,CATSTQVAQPQHF